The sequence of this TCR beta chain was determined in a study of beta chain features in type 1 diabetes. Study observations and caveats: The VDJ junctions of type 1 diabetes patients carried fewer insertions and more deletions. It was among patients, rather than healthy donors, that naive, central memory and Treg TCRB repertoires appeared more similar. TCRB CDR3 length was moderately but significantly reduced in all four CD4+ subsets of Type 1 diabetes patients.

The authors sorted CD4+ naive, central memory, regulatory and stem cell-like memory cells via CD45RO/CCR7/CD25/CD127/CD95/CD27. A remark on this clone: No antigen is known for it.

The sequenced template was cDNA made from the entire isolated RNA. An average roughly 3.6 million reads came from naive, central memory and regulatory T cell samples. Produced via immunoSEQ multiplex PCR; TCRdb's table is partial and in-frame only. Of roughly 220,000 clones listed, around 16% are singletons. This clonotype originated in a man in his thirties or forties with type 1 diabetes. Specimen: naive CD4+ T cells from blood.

CDR3 coding DNA: TGCAGCGTGCACCTTCGACTAGTGGAGACCCAGTACTTC. It translates to CSVHLRLVETQYF. The V call is TRBV29-1, the J call TRBJ2-5, with a possible D match to TRBD2 (6 bases). Trimming pared 6 bases from V and 5 bases from J, leaving 16 bases between. CDR1 SQVTM and CDR2 ANQGSEA come from the germline V gene. The CDR3 runs to 13 residues. The full variable domain, rest sourced from reference TRBV29-1 and TRBJ2-5, is SAVISQKPSRDICQRGTSLTIQCQVDSQVTMMFWYRQQPGQSLTLIATANQGSEATYESGFVIDKFPISRPNLTFSTLTVSNMSPEDSSIYLCSVHLRLVETQYFGPGTRLLVL.